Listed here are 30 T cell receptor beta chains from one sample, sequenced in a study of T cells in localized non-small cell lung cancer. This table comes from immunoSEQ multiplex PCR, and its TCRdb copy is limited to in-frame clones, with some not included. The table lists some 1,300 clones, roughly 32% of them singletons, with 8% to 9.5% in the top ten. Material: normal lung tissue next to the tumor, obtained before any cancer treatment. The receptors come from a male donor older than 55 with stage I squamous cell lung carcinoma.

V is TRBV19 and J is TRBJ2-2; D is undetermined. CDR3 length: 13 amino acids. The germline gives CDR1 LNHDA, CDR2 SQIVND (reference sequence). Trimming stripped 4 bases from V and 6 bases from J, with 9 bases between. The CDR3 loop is CASSTTPPGELFF. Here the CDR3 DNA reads TGTGCCAGTAGTACAACCCCCCCCGGGGAGCTGTTTTTT.

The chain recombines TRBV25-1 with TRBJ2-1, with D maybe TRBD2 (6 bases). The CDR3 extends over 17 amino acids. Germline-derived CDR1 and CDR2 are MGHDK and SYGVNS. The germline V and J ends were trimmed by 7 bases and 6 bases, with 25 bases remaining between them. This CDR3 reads CASTERVGLAIGNEQFF. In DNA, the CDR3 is TGTGCCAGCACTGAGAGGGTGGGGCTAGCGATCGGCAATGAGCAGTTCTTC.

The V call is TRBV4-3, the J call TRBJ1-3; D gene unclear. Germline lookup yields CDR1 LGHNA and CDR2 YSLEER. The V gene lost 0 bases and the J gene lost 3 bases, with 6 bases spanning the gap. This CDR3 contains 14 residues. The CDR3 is CASSQDFSGNTIYF. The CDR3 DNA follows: TGCGCCAGCAGCCAAGACTTTAGTGGAAACACCATATATTTT.

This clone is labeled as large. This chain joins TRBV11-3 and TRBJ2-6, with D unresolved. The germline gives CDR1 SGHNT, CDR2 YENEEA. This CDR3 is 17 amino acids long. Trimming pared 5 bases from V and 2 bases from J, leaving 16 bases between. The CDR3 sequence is CASSPRTLLPGANVLTF. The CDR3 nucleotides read TGTGCCAGCAGCCCCAGGACCCTCTTGCCTGGGGCCAACGTCCTGACTTTC.

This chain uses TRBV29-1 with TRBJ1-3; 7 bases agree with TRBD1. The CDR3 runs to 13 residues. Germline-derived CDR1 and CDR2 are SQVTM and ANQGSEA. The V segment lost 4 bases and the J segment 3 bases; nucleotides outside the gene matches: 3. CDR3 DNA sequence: TGCAGCGTTGGACAGGGTGGTGGAAACACCATATATTTT. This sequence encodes CSVGQGGGNTIYF.

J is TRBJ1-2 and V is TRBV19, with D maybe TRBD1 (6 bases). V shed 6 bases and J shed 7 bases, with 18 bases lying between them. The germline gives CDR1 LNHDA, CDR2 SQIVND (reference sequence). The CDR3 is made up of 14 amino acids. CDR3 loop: CASRLRGGVSGYTF. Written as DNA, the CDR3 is TGTGCCAGTAGATTACGTGGGGGCGTGAGTGGCTACACCTTC.

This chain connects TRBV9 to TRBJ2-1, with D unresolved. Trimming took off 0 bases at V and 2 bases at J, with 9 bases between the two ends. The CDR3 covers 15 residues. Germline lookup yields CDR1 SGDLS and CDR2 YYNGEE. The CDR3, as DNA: TGTGCCAGCAGCGTAGATCTGGCAACCTACAATGAGCAGTTCTTC. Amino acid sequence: CASSVDLATYNEQFF.

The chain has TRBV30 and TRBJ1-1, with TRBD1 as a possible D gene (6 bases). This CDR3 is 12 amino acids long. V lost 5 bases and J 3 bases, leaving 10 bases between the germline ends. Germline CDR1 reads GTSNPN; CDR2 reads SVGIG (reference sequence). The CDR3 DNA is TGTGCCTGGGGACAGTCAGACACTGAAGCTTTCTTT. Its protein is CAWGQSDTEAFF.

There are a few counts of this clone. CDR3 nucleotide sequence: TGTGCCAGCAGCTTTAGCGACCGATGGACCGGGGAGCTGTTTTTT. Translation: CASSFSDRWTGELFF. The V and J genes are TRBV11-3 and TRBJ2-2; tentative D call: TRBD2 (5 bases). Germline CDR1 reads SGHNT; CDR2 reads YENEEA. This CDR3 region has 15 residues. Trimming took 3 bases from V and 5 from J, leaving 13 bases between them.

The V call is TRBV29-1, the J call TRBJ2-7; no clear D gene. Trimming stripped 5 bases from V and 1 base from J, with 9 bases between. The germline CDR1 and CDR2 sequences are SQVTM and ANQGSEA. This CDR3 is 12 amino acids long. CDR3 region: CSVTDGSYEQYF. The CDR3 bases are TGCAGCGTTACGGACGGGTCCTACGAGCAGTACTTC.

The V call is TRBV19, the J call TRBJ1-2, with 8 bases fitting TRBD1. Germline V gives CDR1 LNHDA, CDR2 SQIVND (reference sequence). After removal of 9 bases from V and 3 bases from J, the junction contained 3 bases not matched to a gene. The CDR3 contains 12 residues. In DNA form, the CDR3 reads TGTGCCAGCGAGGGACAGGACTATGGCTACACCTTC. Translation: CASEGQDYGYTF. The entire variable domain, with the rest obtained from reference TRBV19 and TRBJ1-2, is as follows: DGGITQSPKYLFRKEGQNVTLSCEQNLNHDAMYWYRQDPGQGLRLIYYSQIVNDFQKGDIAEGYSVSREKKESFPLTVTSAQKNPTAFYLCASEGQDYGYTFGSGTRLTVV.

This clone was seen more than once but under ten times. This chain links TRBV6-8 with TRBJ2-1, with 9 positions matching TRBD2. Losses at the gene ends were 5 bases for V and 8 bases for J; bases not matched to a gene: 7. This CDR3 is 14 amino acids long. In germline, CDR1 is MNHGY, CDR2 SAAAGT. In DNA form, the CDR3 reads TGTGCCAGCAGTCGTAGCGGGAGTAGAGATGAGCAGTTCTTC. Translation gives CASSRSGSRDEQFF.

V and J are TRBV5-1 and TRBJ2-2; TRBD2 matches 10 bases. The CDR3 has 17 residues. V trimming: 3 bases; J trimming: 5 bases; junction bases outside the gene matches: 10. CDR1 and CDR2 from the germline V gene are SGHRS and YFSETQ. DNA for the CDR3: TGCGCCAGCAGCTCCCGGGTAGCGGGAGGTGAGACCGGGGAGCTGTTTTTT. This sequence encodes CASSSRVAGGETGELFF.

The sequenced part of the CDR3 DNA is TGTGCCATCAGTGAGGGAGGCACTGAAGCTTTC. Translated: CAISEGGTEAF. The complete CDR3 protein is CAISEGGTEAFF. The chain couples TRBV10-3 to TRBJ1-1; the D is unclear. The read stops 1 residue short of the end of the CDR3; the missing end is completed from the germline J gene. CDR3 length equals 12 residues. Trimming took off 2 bases at V and 4 bases at J, with 5 bases between the two ends. Germline values: CDR1 ENHRY, CDR2 SYGVKD.

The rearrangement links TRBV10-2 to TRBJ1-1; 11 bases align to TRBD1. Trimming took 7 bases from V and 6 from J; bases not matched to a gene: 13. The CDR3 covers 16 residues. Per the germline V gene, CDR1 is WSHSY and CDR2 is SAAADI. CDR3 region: CASKFWTGGALAEAFF. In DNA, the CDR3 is TGCGCCAGCAAGTTTTGGACAGGGGGCGCGTTGGCTGAAGCTTTCTTT.

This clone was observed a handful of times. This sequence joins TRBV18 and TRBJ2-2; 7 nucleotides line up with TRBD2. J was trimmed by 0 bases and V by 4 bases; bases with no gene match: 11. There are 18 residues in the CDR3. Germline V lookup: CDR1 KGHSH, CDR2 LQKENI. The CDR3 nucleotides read TGTGCCAGCTCACACCGGAATGTGGCGGGAGCGAACACCGGGGAGCTGTTTTTT. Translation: CASSHRNVAGANTGELFF.

The CDR3 spells CASSLFGEDTSYEQYF. CDR3 coding DNA: TGTGCCAGCAGCTTATTTGGGGAGGACACATCCTACGAGCAGTACTTC. The chain recombines TRBV11-3 with TRBJ2-7; possibly TRBD2 for D (6 bases). This CDR3 has 16 residues. Germline V gene sequence: CDR1 SGHNT, CDR2 YENEEA. Trimming removed 2 bases at V and 1 base at J, with 15 bases between.

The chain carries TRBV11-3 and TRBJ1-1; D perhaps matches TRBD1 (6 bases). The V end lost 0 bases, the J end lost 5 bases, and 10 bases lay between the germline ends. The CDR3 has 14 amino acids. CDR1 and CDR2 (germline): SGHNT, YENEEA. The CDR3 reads CASSLDLTGTEAFF. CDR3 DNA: TGTGCCAGCAGCTTAGATCTCACAGGGACTGAAGCTTTCTTT.

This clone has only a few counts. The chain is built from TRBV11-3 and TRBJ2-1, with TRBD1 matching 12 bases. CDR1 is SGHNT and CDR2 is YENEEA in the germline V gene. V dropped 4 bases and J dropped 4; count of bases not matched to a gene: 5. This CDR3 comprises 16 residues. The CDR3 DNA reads TGTGCCAGCAGCTCTTGGGGACAGGGGGCATACAATGAGCAGTTCTTC. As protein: CASSSWGQGAYNEQFF. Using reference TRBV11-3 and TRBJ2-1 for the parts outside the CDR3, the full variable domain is EAGVVQSPRYKIIEKKQPVAFWCNPISGHNTLYWYLQNLGQGPELLIRYENEEAVDDSQLPKDRFSAERLKGVDSTLKIQPAELGDSAVYLCASSSWGQGAYNEQFFGPGTRLTVL.

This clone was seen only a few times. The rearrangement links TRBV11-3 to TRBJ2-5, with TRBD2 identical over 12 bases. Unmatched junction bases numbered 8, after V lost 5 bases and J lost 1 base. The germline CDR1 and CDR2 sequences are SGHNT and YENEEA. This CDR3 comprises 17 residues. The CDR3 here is CASSEQRLAGAQETQYF. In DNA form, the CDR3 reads TGTGCCAGCAGCGAACAAAGACTAGCGGGAGCCCAAGAGACCCAGTACTTC.

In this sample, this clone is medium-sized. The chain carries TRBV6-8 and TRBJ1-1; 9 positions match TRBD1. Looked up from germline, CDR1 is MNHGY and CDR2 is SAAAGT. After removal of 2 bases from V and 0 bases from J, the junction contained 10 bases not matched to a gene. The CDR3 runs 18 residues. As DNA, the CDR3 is TGTGCCAGCAGTTACCTTACAGGGGGCGCATCCATGAACACTGAAGCTTTCTTT. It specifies CASSYLTGGASMNTEAFF.

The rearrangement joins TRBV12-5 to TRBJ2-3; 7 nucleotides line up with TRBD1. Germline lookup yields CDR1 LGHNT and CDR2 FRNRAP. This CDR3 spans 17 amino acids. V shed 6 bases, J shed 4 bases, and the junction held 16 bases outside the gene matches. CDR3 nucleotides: TGTGCTAGTGGGGGTACTACAGGGGTCAAGGACGCAGATACGCAGTATTTT. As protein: CASGGTTGVKDADTQYF.

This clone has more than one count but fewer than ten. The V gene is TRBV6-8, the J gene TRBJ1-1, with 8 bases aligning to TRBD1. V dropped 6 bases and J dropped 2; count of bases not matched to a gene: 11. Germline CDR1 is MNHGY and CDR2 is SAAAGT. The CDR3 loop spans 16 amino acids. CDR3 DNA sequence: TGTGCCAGCAGCTCCCGACAGGGGATTCTCAACACTGAAGCTTTCTTT. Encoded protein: CASSSRQGILNTEAFF.

For the CDR3, the DNA is TGTGCCAGCAGTGGTGCTGGGGCCAACGTCCTGACTTTC. It yields the protein CASSGAGANVLTF. V usage is TRBV6-8 and J usage is TRBJ2-6; D remains ambiguous. V was trimmed by 5 bases and J by 2 bases, leaving 4 bases between them. The CDR3 is made up of 13 amino acids. Germline-derived CDR1 and CDR2 are MNHGY and SAAAGT.

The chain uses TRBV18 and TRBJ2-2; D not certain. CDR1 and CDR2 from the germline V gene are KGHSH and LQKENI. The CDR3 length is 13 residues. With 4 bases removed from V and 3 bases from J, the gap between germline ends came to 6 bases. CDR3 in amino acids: CASSLGYTGELFF. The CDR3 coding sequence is TGTGCCAGCTCACTGGGATACACCGGGGAGCTGTTTTTT.

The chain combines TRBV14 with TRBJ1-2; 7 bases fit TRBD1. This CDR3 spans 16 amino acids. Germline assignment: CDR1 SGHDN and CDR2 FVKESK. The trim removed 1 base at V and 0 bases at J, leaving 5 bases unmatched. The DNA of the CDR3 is TGTGCCAGCAGCCAAGGGGGGGGACAGTCTAACTATGGCTACACCTTC. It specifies CASSQGGGQSNYGYTF.

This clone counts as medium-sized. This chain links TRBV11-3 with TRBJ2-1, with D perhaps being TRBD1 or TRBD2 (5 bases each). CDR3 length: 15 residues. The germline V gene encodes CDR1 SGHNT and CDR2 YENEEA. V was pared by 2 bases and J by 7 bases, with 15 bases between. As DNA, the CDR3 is TGTGCCAGCAGCTTAAGGGGAGCAGGGATGAATGAGCAGTTCTTC. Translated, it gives CASSLRGAGMNEQFF. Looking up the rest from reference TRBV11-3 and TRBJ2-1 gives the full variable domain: EAGVVQSPRYKIIEKKQPVAFWCNPISGHNTLYWYLQNLGQGPELLIRYENEEAVDDSQLPKDRFSAERLKGVDSTLKIQPAELGDSAVYLCASSLRGAGMNEQFFGPGTRLTVL.

The CDR3 DNA sequence: TGCGCCAGCAGCCTAAGTTCGGGGCCGGGGGCTCAGCCCCAGCATTTT. Encoded protein: CASSLSSGPGAQPQHF. This chain links TRBV4-1 with TRBJ1-5; possible D gene TRBD1, 6 bases. Germline CDR1 MGHRA, CDR2 YSYEKL. The CDR3 length is 16 residues. Trimming left V 4 bases short and J 6 bases short, with 19 bases between.

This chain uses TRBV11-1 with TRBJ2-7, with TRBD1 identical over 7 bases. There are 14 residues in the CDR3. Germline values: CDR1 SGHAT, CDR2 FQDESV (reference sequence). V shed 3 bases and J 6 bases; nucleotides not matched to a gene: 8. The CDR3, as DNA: TGTGCCAGCAGCTTTCCTTGGACAGGCGGCGAGCAGTACTTC. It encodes CASSFPWTGGEQYF.

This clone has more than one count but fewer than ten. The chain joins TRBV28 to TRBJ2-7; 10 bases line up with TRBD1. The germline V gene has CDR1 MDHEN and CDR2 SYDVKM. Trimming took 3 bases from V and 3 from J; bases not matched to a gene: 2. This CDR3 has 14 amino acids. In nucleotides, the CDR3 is TGTGCCAGCAGTTTGACAGGGGGCCGCTACGAGCAGTACTTC. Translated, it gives CASSLTGGRYEQYF.